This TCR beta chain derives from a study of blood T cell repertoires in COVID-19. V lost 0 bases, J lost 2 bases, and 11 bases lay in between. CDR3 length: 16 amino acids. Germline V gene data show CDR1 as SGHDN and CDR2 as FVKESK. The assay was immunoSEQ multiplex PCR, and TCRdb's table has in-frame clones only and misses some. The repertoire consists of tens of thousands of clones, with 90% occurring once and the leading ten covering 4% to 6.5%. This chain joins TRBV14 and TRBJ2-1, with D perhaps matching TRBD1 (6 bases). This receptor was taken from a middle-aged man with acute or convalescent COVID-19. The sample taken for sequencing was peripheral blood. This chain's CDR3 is CASSQDGGQTYNEQFF. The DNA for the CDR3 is TGTGCCAGCAGCCAAGATGGAGGACAGACCTACAATGAGCAGTTCTTC.